This T cell receptor beta chain was sequenced during a study of chemoradiotherapy in HPV16-positive cancers (dated by TCRdb to the early 2020s). About the study as a whole: Candidate HPV-specific T-cell clones and common TCR motifs were defined by functional T-cell assays performed on cells from a couple of HPV16-positive patients. The study set out to ask whether T-cell immunity against the HPV oncoproteins E6 and E7 changes over the course of chemoradiotherapy and whether that immunity affects survival. The candidate HPV-specific TCRs and motifs were then tracked in TCR repertoires from 86 patients with HPV-related cancers. Overall study outcomes, separate from this receptor: Expansion of candidate HPV-specific clones and E7-related TCR motifs was observed in the tumor microenvironment during treatment, whereas no such expansion was observed for non-HPV-specific T cells. The survival association was reported for HPV16-positive patients, and the functional definition of HPV-specific T cells was derived from only a couple of HPV16-positive patients. Among HPV16-positive patients, expansion of HPV-responsive T cells during chemoradiotherapy was associated with better recurrence-free survival.

Libraries came from the immunoSEQ multiplex PCR assay. TCRdb provides this immuneACCESS table in a form limited to in-frame rearrangements. Some clones are lacking; in checked studies, under half of them reflect an unresolved V gene, and why the rest are absent is not known. The table for this sample lists 850 to 1,000 clones; approximately 80% of them were counted only once. Clones ranked in the top ten supply roughly 13% of the sample. Because repertoires were sampled repeatedly during chemoradiotherapy, clonal expansion in the tumor microenvironment could be followed. Points on this clone: Its recognized antigen is unknown. Per-base quality was not reported, and no clone a single base away is much larger than it.

Looking up the germline V gene yields CDR1 MNHNS and CDR2 SASEGT. The CDR3 contains 15 residues, cysteine and phenylalanine counted. Of the read, only the CDR3 DNA is kept; its 45 bases are in frame from base 1. Germline trimming amounts to 4 bases on V and 4 bases on J, with 7 as the count of junction bases outside the gene matches. Recombination joined TRBV6-1 with TRBJ1-3, and 7 bases in between align with TRBD1. The TCR was taken from a human donor with HPV-associated anogenital cancer. The sequencing here drew on tumor tissue, taken from a patient who underwent chemoradiotherapy. The sequence in DNA is TGTGCCAGCAGTGCCGAGACAGGGAGCGGAAACACCATATATTTT. It encodes CASSAETGSGNTIYF.